This paragraph reports one TCR beta chain. Its target antigen remains unknown. Base qualities are not at hand, and no much larger clone is one base apart. This record comes from a study of a mutant IDH1 vaccine in newly diagnosed glioma (dated by TCRdb to 2020 to 2023). In the study overall: Eight vaccinations were administered to patients in weeks 1, 3, 5, 7, 11, 15, 19 and 23, corresponding to visits V03 through V10. Vaccination began 4-6 weeks after radiotherapy alone, or alongside temozolomide cycles in the chemotherapy-containing groups. Of the approximately 35 treated patients, approximately 60% were male and approximately 40% were female, and a mean age of 40.4 years was recorded. Prior to enrollment, patients had been given standard therapy consisting of radiotherapy alone, temozolomide alone, or radiochemotherapy with temozolomide, with the combination given to most patients. Peripheral blood was drawn at six visits: V03 (baseline), V05, V07, V10, V12 and V13. For exploratory analyses, longitudinal TCRB deep sequencing was carried out in about 25 treated patients wherever samples were available. What the research found in general, with its limitations: The authors stated that sample limitations prevented analyses of patient blood samples from being reproduced. PBMC samples for TCRB deep sequencing were selected based on availability. Immune responses induced by the vaccine were seen in 93.3% of patients across multiple MHC alleles. Pseudoprogression appeared unrelated to alterations in the top peripheral T cell clonotypes detected by TCRB sequencing.

The time point label corresponds to: week 5, during vaccination. Every vaccine dose consisted of 300 ug of a 20-mer mutant IDH1 peptide in Montanide, administered subcutaneously together with topical imiquimod. All donors had newly diagnosed IDH1-mutant astrocytomas of WHO grade 3 or 4 that showed loss of nuclear ATRX. The samples were drawn from NOA16, a multicentre, single-arm, open-label phase I trial in Germany that tested a mutant IDH1 peptide vaccine in humans for the first time. Genomic DNA for TCRB sequencing was extracted from EDTA blood using the DNeasy Blood and Tissue Kit. Libraries were constructed by the immunoSEQ multiplex PCR assay. The hsTCRB Kit was used according to the manufacturer's protocol to amplify rearranged TCR beta chain sequences. An Illumina MiSeq was used to sequence the TCRB libraries. Under the source paper's analysis protocol: The kit vendor's proprietary platform handled demultiplexing, trimming and gene mapping. TCRdb limited this immuneACCESS table to in-frame rearrangements with V and J called. A share of clones is missing; checked studies link under half to unresolved V genes, and the rest is unexplained. V and J calls and clone size are as listed in that table; D and trimming were resolved from the DNA. This sample comprises approximately 39,000 clones, roughly four fifths of them detected only once. The leading ten clones occupy 12% of the sample.

V has 4 bases trimmed and J has 7 bases trimmed; junction bases matching no gene number 9. The germline V gene sets CDR1 to SGDLS and CDR2 to YYNGEE. The CDR3 sequence holds 16 residues, the cysteine and phenylalanine included. Just CDR3 DNA is preserved here, 48 bases in frame from base 1. The sequencing here drew on PBMCs, taken from a glioma patient whose treatment included an IDH1 peptide vaccine. This sequence uses TRBV9 and TRBJ2-1; 12 of the junction bases match TRBD2. The source of this sequence is a man aged 50 to 59 with glioma. The CDR3 protein is CASSSRTSGVKNEQFF. The nucleotide sequence reads as follows: TGTGCCAGCAGCTCCCGGACTAGCGGGGTCAAAAATGAGCAGTTCTTC.